The 22 T cell receptor beta chains listed next were all sequenced from one sample in a study of T cells in Graves' hyperthyroidism and ophthalmopathy (dated by TCRdb to the late 2010s). Receptor amplification or capture employed multiplex PCR. TCRdb lists the instrument as Illumina HiSeq 2000. The TCR beta CDR3 regions were amplified from the RNA transcripts. The TCR CDR3 was subjected to a first round of RT-PCR using the HTBI primer set and the Qiagen OneStep RT-PCR kit. The public sequencing data were trimmed at Q25 with fastp and processed into clonotypes with MiXCR by TCRdb, which kept only in-frame beta chains. Entries are consolidated by CDR3 protein sequence, retaining the most common genes and DNA. The sample profile shows about 640,000 distinct CDR3 sequences; about a fifth of them were found once. 30% to 40% of the sample rests with the top ten. Sequenced: blood. These receptor sequences come from a man between 25 and 39 years old with Graves' ophthalmopathy.

This chain joins TRBV5-1 and TRBJ2-7; possibly TRBD2 for D (6 bases). The V and J ends lost 2 bases and 0 bases respectively, with 15 bases between them. CDR1 SGHRS and CDR2 YFSETQ come from the germline V gene. This CDR3 has 16 amino acids. The CDR3 here is CASSFGGIRSSYEQYF. As DNA, the CDR3 is TGCGCCAGCAGCTTTGGAGGGATTAGGAGCTCCTACGAGCAGTACTTC.

This clonotype came up many times. The chain joins TRBV28 to TRBJ1-2, with 7 nucleotides matching TRBD1. CDR1 and CDR2 (germline): MDHEN, SYDVKM. After removal of 5 bases from V and 2 bases from J, the junction contained 8 bases not matched to a gene. This CDR3 has 15 residues. The CDR3 loop is CASSAPGTENYGYTF. CDR3 coding DNA: TGTGCCAGCAGTGCCCCCGGGACAGAAAACTATGGCTACACCTTC.

This clonotype came up a few times. This chain uses TRBV6-1 with TRBJ2-7, with 8 bases that match TRBD2. Germline lookup yields CDR1 MNHNS and CDR2 SASEGT. V shed 7 bases and J 4 bases; nucleotides not matched to a gene: 9. The CDR3 sequence is 14 residues long. The CDR3 loop is CASNPAGDPYEQYF. In DNA form, the CDR3 reads TGTGCCAGCAATCCAGCGGGGGACCCTTACGAGCAGTACTTC.

This chain connects TRBV4-2 to TRBJ2-3, with D tentatively TRBD1 (6 bases). The CDR3 covers 13 residues. V was shortened by 4 bases and J by 6 bases, with 11 bases between the two germline ends. Germline lookup yields CDR1 LGHNA and CDR2 YNFKEQ. CDR3 region: CASSLPQGDTQYF. CDR3 coding DNA: TGTGCCAGCAGCCTACCTCAGGGGGATACGCAGTATTTT.

This clonotype has ten or more counts. This chain connects TRBV7-9 to TRBJ2-7; D possibly corresponds to TRBD1 (6 bases). The germline V gene has CDR1 SEHNR and CDR2 FQNEAQ (reference sequence). The CDR3 loop spans 13 amino acids. Trimming took off 4 bases at V and 7 bases at J, with 14 bases between the two ends. CDR3 sequence reads: CASSSYREEEQYF. The CDR3 DNA follows: TGTGCCAGCAGCTCCTACAGGGAAGAGGAGCAGTACTTC.

This clonotype was observed at least ten times. The chain couples TRBV28 to TRBJ1-5, with D possibly matching TRBD1 (6 bases). V lost 5 bases and J 2 bases, leaving 10 bases between the germline ends. CDR3 length equals 14 residues. The V gene's germline CDR1 is MDHEN and CDR2 SYDVKM. The CDR3 is CASSTTGGNQPQHF. The CDR3 DNA is TGTGCCAGCAGTACGACAGGCGGCAATCAGCCCCAGCATTTT.

Points on this clonotype: One base away lies a much larger clone, so this may be a sequencing read error. The chain links TRBV3-1 to TRBJ2-1; 9 nucleotides align to TRBD2. There are 15 residues in the CDR3. The germline V gene has CDR1 LGHDT and CDR2 YNNKEL (reference sequence). Here the CDR3 reads CASSRRLADNNERFF. CDR3 nucleotide sequence: TGTGCCAGCAGCCGCCGACTAGCGGATAACAATGAGCGGTTCTTC.

This chain links TRBV4-1 with TRBJ2-5; 7 positions match TRBD2. The V and J ends lost 3 bases and 6 bases, in that order; junction bases with no gene match: 10. The germline CDR1 and CDR2 sequences are MGHRA and YSYEKL. The CDR3 length is 15 residues. The CDR3 DNA is TGCGCCAGCAGCCAGGGAGCGGGAACTTCGCAGACCCAGTACTTC. Encoded protein: CASSQGAGTSQTQYF.

The table lists this clonotype with many counts. The chain is built from TRBV28 and TRBJ2-3; a possible D gene is TRBD1 (6 bases). Germline assignment: CDR1 MDHEN and CDR2 SYDVKM. This CDR3 comprises 15 residues. V lost 5 bases to trimming and J lost 2 bases, with 14 bases between them. The CDR3 protein is CASSHRQVTTDTQYF. DNA of the CDR3: TGTGCCAGCAGTCACCGACAGGTCACCACAGATACGCAGTATTTT.

This clonotype was seen more than once but under ten times. The CDR3, as DNA: TGTGCCAGCAGTAATTTATACGAGCAGTACTTC. It translates to CASSNLYEQYF. The V call is TRBV6-1, the J call TRBJ2-7; D is undetermined. The CDR3 runs 11 residues. Per germline, CDR1 MNHNS and CDR2 SASEGT. Trimming removed 5 bases at V and 4 bases at J, with 6 bases between.

This clonotype was seen at least ten times. The chain links TRBV5-1 to TRBJ2-1; no reliable D call. This CDR3 spans 17 amino acids. CDR1 is SGHRS, CDR2 YFSETQ, per germline. V lost 0 bases to trimming and J lost 9 bases, with 22 bases between them. Written as DNA, the CDR3 is TGCGCCAGCAGCTTGGGCCGTTTAGGTAGGCCCTACGGTGAGCAGTTCTTC. It codes for CASSLGRLGRPYGEQFF.

The V gene is TRBV6-5, the J gene TRBJ2-7; D gene unclear. CDR1 is MNHEY, CDR2 SVGAGI, per germline. This CDR3 is 14 amino acids long. Trimming took 0 bases from V and 5 from J, leaving 11 bases between them. Here the CDR3 reads CASSYSKAINEQYF. CDR3 sequence (DNA): TGTGCCAGCAGTTACTCGAAGGCCATCAACGAGCAGTACTTC.

The CDR3: CSARGQGMNTEAFF. In nucleotides, the CDR3 is TGCAGTGCTAGAGGACAGGGTATGAACACTGAAGCTTTCTTT. The chain links TRBV20-1 to TRBJ1-1, with TRBD1 matching over 7 bases. This CDR3 spans 14 amino acids. The germline gives CDR1 DFQATT, CDR2 SNEGSKA (reference sequence). The V segment lost 1 base and the J segment 0 bases; nucleotides outside the gene matches: 2.

This chain uses TRBV9 with TRBJ2-2; no clear D gene. The germline V gene encodes CDR1 SGDLS and CDR2 YYNGEE. V was pared by 1 base and J by 2 bases, with 6 bases between. The CDR3 extends over 14 amino acids. The CDR3 sequence: CASSVLSNTGELFF. CDR3 sequence (DNA): TGTGCCAGCAGCGTACTCTCAAACACCGGGGAGCTGTTTTTT.

As for this clonotype: Being one base from a much bigger clone, this may be a read error. The chain has TRBV12-3 or TRBV12-4 and TRBJ1-1; unclear D gene. This CDR3 comprises 12 residues. V dropped 5 bases and J dropped 4 bases, with 8 bases sitting between them. CDR3 amino acids: CASSLPLTEAFF. In DNA, the CDR3 is TGTGCCAGCAGTCTCCCCCTCACTGAAGCTTTCTTT.

This sequence joins TRBV13 and TRBJ1-5, with a tentative D call TRBD1 (5 bases). The CDR3 sequence is 14 residues long. V gave up 3 bases and J gave up 7 bases, with 13 bases separating them. Germline V lookup: CDR1 PRHDT, CDR2 FYEKMQ (reference sequence). In DNA, the CDR3 is TGTGCCAGCAGCTTCGGGACTGATGGGCAGCCCCAGCATTTT. Protein sequence: CASSFGTDGQPQHF.

About this clonotype itself: The junction and the germline gene differ at one end; a read error may be behind it. This CDR3 reads CASSERTGGLYTEASF. CDR3 coding DNA: TGTGCCAGCAGTGAGAGGACAGGGGGTTTGTATACTGAAGCTTCCTTT. The V call is TRBV12-3 or TRBV12-4, the J call TRBJ1-1; 10 nucleotides line up with TRBD1. The CDR3 loop spans 16 amino acids.

This chain links TRBV10-2 with TRBJ2-1; TRBD2 matches 9 bases. CDR3 length: 16 residues. CDR1 is WSHSY and CDR2 is SAAADI in the germline V gene. V was clipped by 3 bases and J by 6 bases; unmatched bases: 9. CDR3 residues: CASSDPTPSGANEQFF. In DNA, the CDR3 is TGCGCCAGCAGTGACCCCACCCCTAGCGGGGCCAATGAGCAGTTCTTC.

As to this clonotype: At one of its ends the junction is not consistent with the germline gene, which may arise from a read error. The chain couples TRBV10-3 to TRBJ2-7, with 8 bases that match TRBD1. The CDR3 is 16 residues long. CDR1 is ENHRY, CDR2 SYGVKD, per germline. The CDR3 sequence: CAIGESASRTGYEQYF. CDR3 DNA sequence: TGTGCCATCGGTGAGTCGGCTAGTCGGACAGGGTACGAGCAGTACTTC.

Many counts were recorded for this clonotype. V and J are TRBV28 and TRBJ2-3, with D hard to call. V lost 1 base, J lost 7 bases, and 6 bases lay in between. The CDR3 totals 12 residues. CDR1 and CDR2 from the germline V gene are MDHEN and SYDVKM. This CDR3 is CASSLSVNTQYF. For the CDR3, the DNA is TGTGCCAGCAGTTTATCGGTCAATACGCAGTATTTT.

There are many counts of this clonotype. This chain links TRBV28 with TRBJ2-7, with D perhaps matching TRBD2 (5 bases). The CDR3 covers 16 residues. Per germline, CDR1 MDHEN and CDR2 SYDVKM. Between the trimmed V and J ends, which lost 6 bases and 5 bases, there was a span of 23 bases. CDR3 bases: TGTGCCAGCAGCCCGCTTACTAGAGCCTATTCCCACGAGCAGTACTTC. As protein: CASSPLTRAYSHEQYF.

This clonotype appeared once. This may arise from a read error, as a much more abundant clone is one base away. The genes are TRBV12-3 or TRBV12-4 and TRBJ1-5; 8 positions agree with TRBD1. The CDR3 consists of 13 residues. As DNA, the CDR3 is TGTGCCGGCAGCAGGGGGCCCAATCAGCCCCAGCATTTT. This translates into CAGSRGPNQPQHF.